Listed below are T cell receptor beta chains from one sample, sequenced in a study of shared clonotypes between healthy human individuals. Using immunoSEQ multiplex PCR, the repertoire was profiled, and TCRdb retains in-frame clones only, with some absent. The sample includes 2.5 million or so clones, over 85% of them seen just once. Sequenced input: naive CD4+ T cells sorted from blood. These receptors originate from a man between 18 and 35 years old in good health. Each CDR3 is given with its conserved first and last residue. A D gene is named only where the DNA matches it firmly. Some rows have no size entry. The others give once, few or many, or a class for an expanded clone.

clone size | J gene | V gene | D gene | CDR3 DNA | CDR3 protein
once | TRBJ2-3 | TRBV30 | - | TGTGCCTGGACAGGGTGGGGGAGCACAGATACGCAGTATTTT | CAWTGWGSTDTQYF
- | TRBJ1-2 | TRBV18 | TRBD1 | TGTGCCAGCTCACTGATCACCTGGGACAGCGGGTTAGCTAACTATGGCTACACCTTC | CASSLITWDSGLANYGYTF
once | TRBJ2-1 | TRBV10-1 | - | TGCGCCAGCAGTGGGAACTACAATGAGCAGTTCTTC | CASSGNYNEQFF
- | TRBJ2-3 | TRBV28 | - | TGTGCCAGCAGTTTGGCTGGGGTCGGCACAGATACGCAGTATTTT | CASSLAGVGTDTQYF
- | TRBJ1-5 | TRBV6-1 | - | TGTGCCAGCAGTGAAGCGCTGGGGGTGTGGCAGCCCCAGCATTTT | CASSEALGVWQPQHF
few | TRBJ1-5 | TRBV30 | - | TGTGCCTGCATTTCGGTAGTCCGGAGGATCCATAGCAATCAGCCCCAGCATTTT | CACISVVRRIHSNQPQHF
once | TRBJ1-5 | TRBV9 | - | TGTGCCAGCAGCGTAGACGGCCACGGCAATCAGCCCCAGCATTTT | CASSVDGHGNQPQHF
- | TRBJ2-2 | TRBV19 | - | TGTGCCAGTAGTATAGAGAGGACAGCCGGGGAGCTGTTTTTT | CASSIERTAGELFF
- | TRBJ2-3 | TRBV4-3 | TRBD2 | TGCGCCAGCAGCCAAGGAGCGGGAGATGGAGATACGCAGTATTTT | CASSQGAGDGDTQYF
- | TRBJ1-4 | TRBV2 | TRBD1 | TGTGCCGGTTCGATGACAGGGGGTGAAAAACTGTTTTTT | CAGSMTGGEKLFF
- | TRBJ1-1 | TRBV4-1 | - | TGCGCCAGCAGCCAAGAAGAGGGGCTGAGGACTGAAGCTTTCTTT | CASSQEEGLRTEAFF
- | TRBJ1-1 | TRBV18 | TRBD1 | TGTGCCAGCTCACCATCAGGGGGCTTGAACACTGAAGCTTTCTTT | CASSPSGGLNTEAFF
- | TRBJ1-2 | TRBV11-3 | - | TGTGCCAGCAGATTGAAAAACTATGGCTACACCTTC | CASRLKNYGYTF
once | TRBJ2-4 | TRBV7-2 | TRBD2 | TGTGCCAGCAGCCAACTAGCGGGAGGGAACATTCAGTACTTC | CASSQLAGGNIQYF
- | TRBJ2-1 | TRBV19 | TRBD2 | TGTGCCAGTAGTATCCTCGAGCGGGAGAGCAATGAGCAGTTCTTC | CASSILERESNEQFF
- | TRBJ2-3 | TRBV7-9 | TRBD1 | TGTGCCAGCAGCTTAGGGGACAGGGACCACACAGATACGCAGTATTTT | CASSLGDRDHTDTQYF
- | TRBJ2-7 | TRBV19 | - | TGTGCCAGTAGTAGAAGTAGCGTCGGCTACGAGCAGTACTTC | CASSRSSVGYEQYF
- | TRBJ2-3 | TRBV27 | TRBD2 | TGTGCCAGCAGTCCCCGGGGGGTAGATACGCAGTATTTT | CASSPRGVDTQYF
- | TRBJ2-7 | TRBV7-2 | TRBD2 | TGTGCCAGCAGCTTAGCGGGACTAGCGTCCCACGAGCAGTACTTC | CASSLAGLASHEQYF
once | TRBJ1-1 | TRBV7-9 | - | TGTGCCAGCAGCTTAAGTTTTGGAGCTTTCTTT | CASSLSFGAFF
- | TRBJ1-1 | TRBV14 | - | TGTGCCAGCAGCCAATGGGGGGCAGGCACTGAAGCTTTCTTT | CASSQWGAGTEAFF
- | TRBJ1-6 | TRBV6-5 | - | TGTGCCAGCAGTTACGTGGACCTCGGTTCACCCCTCCACTTT | CASSYVDLGSPLHF
- | TRBJ1-5 | TRBV18 | - | TGTGCCAGCTCAGAGCAGGACGGAGTTCAGCCCCAGCATTTT | CASSEQDGVQPQHF
- | TRBJ1-2 | TRBV5-1 | - | TGCGCCAGCAGCTTGGCCGACAGTTCTAACTATGGCTACACCTTC | CASSLADSSNYGYTF
- | TRBJ2-2 | TRBV7-2 | - | TGTGCCAGCAGCTTCGTCAGAGGCGGGGAGCTGTTTTTT | CASSFVRGGELFF
- | TRBJ2-1 | TRBV7-9 | TRBD2 | TGTGCCAGCAGCTGGGCCAGCGGGGGTTACAATGAGCAGTTCTTC | CASSWASGGYNEQFF
- | TRBJ1-4 | TRBV6-1 | - | TGTGCCAGCAGTGGCGGGGGGTTAGGGGAAAAACTGTTTTTT | CASSGGGLGEKLFF
once | TRBJ1-3 | TRBV7-2 | TRBD1 | TGTGCCAGCAGCCCGAACCAGGGGGCGGTGGGAAACACCATATATTTT | CASSPNQGAVGNTIYF
- | TRBJ2-1 | TRBV4-3 | TRBD1 | TGCGCCAGCAGCCAAGACCAGACAGGGAGCTCCTACAATGAGCAGTTCTTC | CASSQDQTGSSYNEQFF
- | TRBJ2-5 | TRBV7-6 | - | TGTGCCAGCAGCTATTCGACTAGGGGGCAAGAGACCCAGTACTTC | CASSYSTRGQETQYF
- | TRBJ2-7 | TRBV11-1 | TRBD1 | TGTGCCAGCACCCGGGACAGTCCCAACGAGCAGTACTTC | CASTRDSPNEQYF
- | TRBJ2-7 | TRBV5-4 | TRBD2 | TGTGCCAGCAGCTCAAGCGGGAGGGCTTACGAGCAGTACTTC | CASSSSGRAYEQYF
- | TRBJ1-5 | TRBV10-3 | TRBD1 | TGTGCCATCAGTGACGGGACAGGGGGCCAGCCCCAGCATTTT | CAISDGTGGQPQHF
- | TRBJ2-3 | TRBV9 | TRBD2 | TGTGCCAGCAGCGGGACTAGTTGGGTTCCGTATTTT | CASSGTSWVPYF
- | TRBJ1-3 | TRBV10-3 | TRBD1 | TGTGCCATCAGTGAGATTACTCCGGGACAGATGAGCTCTGGAAACACCATATATTTT | CAISEITPGQMSSGNTIYF
- | TRBJ1-6 | TRBV6-5 | - | TGTGCCAGCAGTTTTGCCCTGCCAAATTCACCCCTCCACTTT | CASSFALPNSPLHF
- | TRBJ2-1 | TRBV6-5 | - | TGTGCCAGCAGTTTAGCGGTCGCCTCCTACAATGAGCAGTTCTTC | CASSLAVASYNEQFF
- | TRBJ2-7 | TRBV5-1 | TRBD1 | TGCGCCAGCAGCGGCGACCGGGACAGGGGAAACGAGCAGTACTTC | CASSGDRDRGNEQYF
- | TRBJ2-7 | TRBV4-1 | - | TGCGCCAGCAGCCAAGAGGGACGGGGAGCCCTCCGCTACGAGCAGTACTTC | CASSQEGRGALRYEQYF
- | TRBJ1-6 | TRBV5-1 | TRBD1 | TGCGCCAGCAGCTTGGGGCTTCAGGGGGCTGGGAATTCACCCCTCCACTTT | CASSLGLQGAGNSPLHF
- | TRBJ2-7 | TRBV29-1 | - | TGCAGCGTTGATAGCTACGAGCAGTACTTC | CSVDSYEQYF
- | TRBJ2-7 | TRBV5-3 | TRBD1 | TGTGCCAGAAGCGCGTCCGGACAGGGTTCCTACGAGCAGTACTTC | CARSASGQGSYEQYF
- | TRBJ2-3 | TRBV30 | - | TGTGCCTGGAGTGAACAAACAGATACGCAGTATTTT | CAWSEQTDTQYF
- | TRBJ1-6 | TRBV6-5 | - | TGTGCCAGCAGTTACTCGATGCTGAAGCAGGGTTCACCCCTCCACTTT | CASSYSMLKQGSPLHF
- | TRBJ2-7 | TRBV19 | - | TGTGCCAGTACCGGGGGACCCCCAGGCCGCTACGAGCAGTACTTC | CASTGGPPGRYEQYF
- | TRBJ1-1 | TRBV6-6 | - | TGTGCCAGCAGCCTACGGCAAGGCAGGGGGAACACTGAAGCTTTCTTT | CASSLRQGRGNTEAFF